Below, 5 T cell receptor beta chains from the same sample are listed, as sequenced in a study of blood T cells in healthy people across ages. A J-beta primer mix and a sample-barcoded 5' primer were used in a second PCR of roughly 7 to 12 cycles. TCRdb analysed the 5' RACE reads with MiXCR anew, one entry per CDR3 protein. The repertoire has about 780,000 distinct CDR3 sequences, about 46% of them found once; the top ten carry 15% to 20%. The sequencing input was blood. These receptors were obtained from a man older than 75 in good health.

V gene TRBV5-6 combines with J gene TRBJ2-1; no clear D gene. Trimming removed 7 bases at V and 2 bases at J, with 19 bases between. Germline V gene lookup returns CDR1 SGHDT and CDR2 YYEEEE. The CDR3 runs to 16 residues. CDR3 coding DNA: TGTGCCAGCCATTTCGGGCTCGACCAAACCTACAATGAGCAGTTCTTC. It is translated as CASHFGLDQTYNEQFF.

CDR3 protein: CASSFSGDRVYEQYF. The CDR3 DNA sequence: TGTGCCAGCAGCTTTAGCGGGGACCGAGTCTACGAGCAGTACTTC. V is TRBV7-9 and J is TRBJ2-7; the match to TRBD2 covers 8 bases. CDR1 is SEHNR and CDR2 is FQNEAQ in the germline V gene (reference sequence). The CDR3 has 15 residues. The V gene end was trimmed by 3 bases and the J gene end by 3 bases; junction bases not matched to a gene: 7.

V gene TRBV7-2 combines with J gene TRBJ2-2; 9 nucleotides match TRBD2. Germline CDR1 and CDR2: SGHTA and FQGNSA. The CDR3 has 17 residues. The J segment lost 1 base and the V segment lost 1 base, leaving 4 bases of the junction unmatched. DNA for the CDR3: TGTGCCAGCAGCTTAGGGCTAGCGGGGAGGAACACCGGGGAGCTGTTTTTT. Its translation is CASSLGLAGRNTGELFF.

The V gene is TRBV10-3, the J gene TRBJ1-5; D is perhaps TRBD1 (5 bases). This CDR3 is 15 amino acids long. Germline V gene lookup returns CDR1 ENHRY and CDR2 SYGVKD. V lost 4 bases and J 7 bases, leaving 17 bases between the germline ends. The CDR3 DNA sequence: TGTGCCATCAGTGCTGGGGGTGCAGGGCGGCAGCCCCAGCATTTT. This encodes CAISAGGAGRQPQHF.

The V call is TRBV29-1, the J call TRBJ2-1; D uncertain. Trimming took 2 bases from V and 2 from J, leaving 7 bases between them. The CDR3 contains 13 residues. Germline CDR1 SQVTM, CDR2 ANQGSEA. Here the CDR3 DNA reads TGCAGCGTTGAACCCCGGGCCTACAATGAGCAGTTCTTC. Translated, it gives CSVEPRAYNEQFF.